A selection of T cell receptor beta chains follows, all from one sample in a study of T-cell reconstitution after alpha-beta-depleted transplantation in children. TCRdb re-called the PCR reads through MiXCR, storing one row per CDR3 protein. The table includes about 91,000 distinct CDR3 sequences, 7.5% to 9.5% detected once. The input for sequencing was PBMCs from the stem cell graft donor, taken from the stem cell graft. These receptors all stem from a human donor who donated a stem cell graft to a child with congenital amegakaryocytic thrombocytopenia. Each CDR3 is given with its conserved first and last residue. A D gene is named only where the DNA matches it firmly. Size tells how often a clone was seen (once, few, many) or the class of an expanded clone, and some rows leave it out.

V gene: TRBV28; D gene: .; J gene: TRBJ1-6; clone size: many; CDR3 DNA: TGTGCCAGCAGCCCGGGGGGGGGCGGCAATAATTCACCCCTCCACTTT; CDR3 protein: CASSPGGGGNNSPLHF
V gene: TRBV5-1; D gene: TRBD1; J gene: TRBJ2-4; clone size: many; CDR3 DNA: TGCGCCAGCAGCGTAGTACAGGGGCGGAACATTCAGTACTTC; CDR3 protein: CASSVVQGRNIQYF
V gene: TRBV20-1; D gene: .; J gene: TRBJ1-5; clone size: many; CDR3 DNA: TGCAGTGCTAGAACGACACCCTTTAGCAATCAGCCCCAGCATTTT; CDR3 protein: CSARTTPFSNQPQHF
V gene: TRBV12-3/TRBV12-4; D gene: .; J gene: TRBJ2-1; clone size: many; CDR3 DNA: TGTGCCAGCAGCCCCGTAAGCTCCTACAATGAGCAGTTCTTC; CDR3 protein: CASSPVSSYNEQFF
V gene: TRBV25-1; D gene: .; J gene: TRBJ2-2; clone size: many; CDR3 DNA: TGTGCCAGCAGTTTAGTCCGGGACCCTAACACCGGGGAGCTGTTTTTT; CDR3 protein: CASSLVRDPNTGELFF
V gene: TRBV12-3/TRBV12-4; D gene: .; J gene: TRBJ2-5; clone size: many; CDR3 DNA: TGTGCCAGCAGTCGGGGGGAGACCCAGTACTTC; CDR3 protein: CASSRGETQYF
V gene: TRBV7-2; D gene: .; J gene: TRBJ2-5; clone size: .; CDR3 DNA: TGTGCCAGCAGCACCCGACCAGGAATGGTCCCAGAGACCCAGTACTTC; CDR3 protein: CASSTRPGMVPETQYF
V gene: TRBV20-1; D gene: TRBD2; J gene: TRBJ2-3; clone size: many; CDR3 DNA: TGCAGTGCTAGAGGGGTGGGTGGCGGGGGGGCTGGCACAGATACGCAGTATTTT; CDR3 protein: CSARGVGGGGAGTDTQYF
V gene: TRBV27; D gene: TRBD2; J gene: TRBJ2-3; clone size: few; CDR3 DNA: TGTGCCAGTGAGGGCCCAGCGGGGCGCACAGATACGCAGTATTTT; CDR3 protein: CASEGPAGRTDTQYF
V gene: TRBV5-5; D gene: .; J gene: TRBJ1-6; clone size: few; CDR3 DNA: TGTGCCAGCACCGCGCTTGACAGGACCGAGTATAATTCACCCCTCCACTTT; CDR3 protein: CASTALDRTEYNSPLHF
V gene: TRBV10-3; D gene: TRBD2; J gene: TRBJ2-2; clone size: many; CDR3 DNA: TGTGCCATCAGTGGGGGACTAGCGGAAAAAACCGGGGAGCTGTTTTTT; CDR3 protein: CAISGGLAEKTGELFF
V gene: TRBV5-1; D gene: TRBD1; J gene: TRBJ2-1; clone size: many; CDR3 DNA: TGCGCCAGCAGCCAACCCGGGACAGGGGACAATGAGCAGTTCTTC; CDR3 protein: CASSQPGTGDNEQFF
V gene: TRBV6-1; D gene: .; J gene: TRBJ2-7; clone size: many; CDR3 DNA: TGTGCCAGCAGACAACAGACGTACGATGAGCAGTACTTC; CDR3 protein: CASRQQTYDEQYF
V gene: TRBV28; D gene: .; J gene: TRBJ2-7; clone size: many; CDR3 DNA: TGTGCCAGCACATCAGGGAAGGGTCTCGAGCAGTACTTC; CDR3 protein: CASTSGKGLEQYF
V gene: TRBV5-1; D gene: TRBD2; J gene: TRBJ2-3; clone size: many; CDR3 DNA: TGCGCCAGCAGCCCAGGGACTAGGAGCACAGATACGCAGTATTTT; CDR3 protein: CASSPGTRSTDTQYF
V gene: TRBV29-1; D gene: TRBD1; J gene: TRBJ2-7; clone size: many; CDR3 DNA: TGCAGCGTTGAAACCAGGGGGAGCTCCTACGAGCAGTACTTC; CDR3 protein: CSVETRGSSYEQYF
V gene: TRBV10-3; D gene: .; J gene: TRBJ1-1; clone size: few; CDR3 DNA: TGTGCCATCAGTGAGTCGGGGGTCACTGAAGCTTTCTTT; CDR3 protein: CAISESGVTEAFF
V gene: TRBV24-1; D gene: TRBD1; J gene: TRBJ1-5; clone size: .; CDR3 DNA: TGTGCCACCAGTGATAACGCCGGGACAGGCAATCAGCCCCAGCATTTT; CDR3 protein: CATSDNAGTGNQPQHF
V gene: TRBV11-2; D gene: .; J gene: TRBJ2-5; clone size: .; CDR3 DNA: TGTGCCAGCAGCTTAGCAGGGGCTTGGGAGACCCAGTACTTC; CDR3 protein: CASSLAGAWETQYF
V gene: TRBV7-9; D gene: .; J gene: TRBJ1-2; clone size: many; CDR3 DNA: TGTGCCAGCAGCTCTCAATCGTCGGGGGGCTATGGCTACACCTTC; CDR3 protein: CASSSQSSGGYGYTF
V gene: TRBV7-7; D gene: TRBD2; J gene: TRBJ2-5; clone size: many; CDR3 DNA: TGTGCCAGCAGCTTAGGTCGGGGGGGGGAGACCCAGTACTTC; CDR3 protein: CASSLGRGGETQYF
V gene: TRBV29-1; D gene: .; J gene: TRBJ1-1; clone size: few; CDR3 DNA: TGCAGCGTGTGGGGTAGTATGAACACTGAAGCTTTCTTT; CDR3 protein: CSVWGSMNTEAFF
V gene: TRBV6-5; D gene: .; J gene: TRBJ2-1; clone size: many; CDR3 DNA: TGTGCCAGCAGTTATGGGGGGAGCCCTAGCTACAATGAGCAGTTCTTC; CDR3 protein: CASSYGGSPSYNEQFF
V gene: TRBV10-3; D gene: .; J gene: TRBJ2-6; clone size: few; CDR3 DNA: TGTGCCATCAGTGAGTCCTTCTCTGGGGCCAACGTCCTGACTTTC; CDR3 protein: CAISESFSGANVLTF
V gene: TRBV7-2; D gene: .; J gene: TRBJ2-5; clone size: many; CDR3 DNA: TGTGCCAGCAGCAGATGGCAAGAGACCCAGTACTTC; CDR3 protein: CASSRWQETQYF
V gene: TRBV5-1; D gene: TRBD2; J gene: TRBJ2-1; clone size: few; CDR3 DNA: TGCGCCAGCAGCTCGAGCGGGGTTTTCGGGAATGAGCAGTTCTTC; CDR3 protein: CASSSSGVFGNEQFF
V gene: TRBV7-8; D gene: .; J gene: TRBJ2-7; clone size: many; CDR3 DNA: TGTGCCAGCAGCTTAAGAGAGACAGGTTCCTACGAGCAGTACTTC; CDR3 protein: CASSLRETGSYEQYF
V gene: TRBV6-1; D gene: .; J gene: TRBJ1-1; clone size: many; CDR3 DNA: TGTGCCAGCAGTGAAGTCTGGGGGGGCTCGGCGTACACTGAAGCTTTCTTT; CDR3 protein: CASSEVWGGSAYTEAFF
V gene: TRBV5-1; D gene: .; J gene: TRBJ2-5; clone size: many; CDR3 DNA: TGCGCCAGCAGATCCAGACCCGGGAACGGAGAGACCCAGTACTTC; CDR3 protein: CASRSRPGNGETQYF
V gene: TRBV20-1; D gene: TRBD1; J gene: TRBJ1-4; clone size: many; CDR3 DNA: TGCAGTGCTGGGGACAGGGCCGATGAAAAACTGTTTTTT; CDR3 protein: CSAGDRADEKLFF
V gene: TRBV4-1; D gene: .; J gene: TRBJ1-1; clone size: many; CDR3 DNA: TGCGCCAGCCCCGTGGGCGGGAAGGGCACTGAAGCTTTCTTT; CDR3 protein: CASPVGGKGTEAFF
V gene: TRBV3-1; D gene: .; J gene: TRBJ2-1; clone size: many; CDR3 DNA: TGTGCCAGCAGCCAAGCTGGCGGGATGACCCCCTACAATGAGCAGTTCTTC; CDR3 protein: CASSQAGGMTPYNEQFF
V gene: TRBV7-3; D gene: TRBD2; J gene: TRBJ2-3; clone size: many; CDR3 DNA: TGTGCCAGCAGCCGTAGCGGGTTCACAGATACGCAGTATTTT; CDR3 protein: CASSRSGFTDTQYF
V gene: TRBV20-1; D gene: TRBD1; J gene: TRBJ2-7; clone size: many; CDR3 DNA: TGCAGTGCTAAGGACAGGGGGCTCGAGCAGTACTTC; CDR3 protein: CSAKDRGLEQYF
V gene: TRBV3-1; D gene: .; J gene: TRBJ2-7; clone size: many; CDR3 DNA: TGTGCCAGCAGCCAAGATCATACGGGCGAGCAGTACTTC; CDR3 protein: CASSQDHTGEQYF
V gene: TRBV28; D gene: .; J gene: TRBJ2-2; clone size: many; CDR3 DNA: TGTGCCAGCAGTTTACGGGAGACTAGTGGGGAGCTGTTTTTT; CDR3 protein: CASSLRETSGELFF
V gene: TRBV24-1; D gene: .; J gene: TRBJ2-1; clone size: once; CDR3 DNA: TGTGCCACCAGTTCTCGGGAGTCGGGGAATGAGCAGTTCTTC; CDR3 protein: CATSSRESGNEQFF
V gene: TRBV28; D gene: TRBD1; J gene: TRBJ1-2; clone size: many; CDR3 DNA: TGTGCCAGCAGTTCGGGACAGGGCAACCTCGCTTATGGCTACACCTTC; CDR3 protein: CASSSGQGNLAYGYTF
V gene: TRBV29-1; D gene: .; J gene: TRBJ2-2; clone size: many; CDR3 DNA: TGCAGCGTTGTAAGCCCCAACACCGGGGAGCTGTTTTTT; CDR3 protein: CSVVSPNTGELFF
V gene: TRBV5-1; D gene: .; J gene: TRBJ1-1; clone size: .; CDR3 DNA: TGCGCCAGCAGCTTGGCCGTGGCAGGCACTGAAGCTTTCTTT; CDR3 protein: CASSLAVAGTEAFF
V gene: TRBV7-2; D gene: .; J gene: TRBJ2-5; clone size: .; CDR3 DNA: TGTGCCAGCGGAAACGCGGGGGCCGGGTCGGCCCAGTACTTC; CDR3 protein: CASGNAGAGSAQYF
V gene: TRBV20-1; D gene: .; J gene: TRBJ1-5; clone size: many; CDR3 DNA: TGCAGTGCTAGCAAGGAACACCTTAATAGCAATCAGCCCCAGCATTTT; CDR3 protein: CSASKEHLNSNQPQHF
V gene: TRBV3-1; D gene: .; J gene: TRBJ1-6; clone size: many; CDR3 DNA: TGTGCCAGCAGCCGGACAGCCCTCGCGGGCTCCTATAATTCACCCCTCCACTTT; CDR3 protein: CASSRTALAGSYNSPLHF
V gene: TRBV5-5; D gene: .; J gene: TRBJ1-6; clone size: many; CDR3 DNA: TGTGCCAGCAGCCCTTGGCAGGGGACGAGTTCACCCCTCCACTTT; CDR3 protein: CASSPWQGTSSPLHF
V gene: TRBV5-1; D gene: .; J gene: TRBJ2-1; clone size: many; CDR3 DNA: TGCGCCAGCAGCTTGGTTTCTTCCTCGGGCAATGAGCAGTTCTTC; CDR3 protein: CASSLVSSSGNEQFF
V gene: TRBV7-2; D gene: TRBD1; J gene: TRBJ2-7; clone size: many; CDR3 DNA: TGTGCCAGCAGGAAGACATGGGACAGGGGGAACGAGCAGTACTTC; CDR3 protein: CASRKTWDRGNEQYF
V gene: TRBV20-1; D gene: .; J gene: TRBJ2-3; clone size: many; CDR3 DNA: TGCAGTGCCCACCGACCGGGACTCGAAGGCACAGATACGCAGTATTTT; CDR3 protein: CSAHRPGLEGTDTQYF
V gene: TRBV7-9; D gene: .; J gene: TRBJ1-1; clone size: once; CDR3 DNA: TGTGCCAGCAGCTTACCTTCCCAACAGGTTAACACTGAAGCTTTCTTT; CDR3 protein: CASSLPSQQVNTEAFF
V gene: TRBV6-2/TRBV6-3; D gene: .; J gene: TRBJ2-7; clone size: .; CDR3 DNA: TGTGCCAGCAGTCCAAACATCGGGGAGCAGTACTTC; CDR3 protein: CASSPNIGEQYF
V gene: TRBV10-3; D gene: .; J gene: TRBJ2-7; clone size: many; CDR3 DNA: TGTGCCATGGGGACCTCGCGATACGAGCAGTACTTC; CDR3 protein: CAMGTSRYEQYF
V gene: TRBV6-1; D gene: TRBD1; J gene: TRBJ1-3; clone size: few; CDR3 DNA: TGTGCCAGCAGACGTGACAGGGACACTGGAAACACCATATATTTT; CDR3 protein: CASRRDRDTGNTIYF
V gene: TRBV20-1; D gene: .; J gene: TRBJ2-1; clone size: many; CDR3 DNA: TGCAGTGCGCGAGGGAGCGGATCCTACAATGAGCAGTTCTTC; CDR3 protein: CSARGSGSYNEQFF
V gene: TRBV7-2; D gene: .; J gene: TRBJ2-3; clone size: many; CDR3 DNA: TGTGCCAGCAGGGAAGGCCTGGCCACAGATACGCAGTATTTT; CDR3 protein: CASREGLATDTQYF
V gene: TRBV12-3/TRBV12-4; D gene: TRBD1; J gene: TRBJ1-1; clone size: many; CDR3 DNA: TGTGCCGGAGGGACAGTGGGCGCCGGTGGCACTGAAGCTTTCTTT; CDR3 protein: CAGGTVGAGGTEAFF
V gene: TRBV2; D gene: TRBD1; J gene: TRBJ2-3; clone size: many; CDR3 DNA: TGTGCCAGCAGTGGGGACAGGGGTACGCAGTATTTT; CDR3 protein: CASSGDRGTQYF
V gene: TRBV6-5; D gene: .; J gene: TRBJ2-2; clone size: many; CDR3 DNA: TGTGCCAGCAGTTACTCCAGGGCCCCCGGGGAGCTGTTTTTT; CDR3 protein: CASSYSRAPGELFF
V gene: TRBV3-1; D gene: .; J gene: TRBJ2-1; clone size: few; CDR3 DNA: TGTGCCAGCAGCCAGGGAGGCTTACAGGGGCGATCCTACAATGAGCAGTTCTTC; CDR3 protein: CASSQGGLQGRSYNEQFF
V gene: TRBV5-1; D gene: .; J gene: TRBJ2-1; clone size: many; CDR3 DNA: TGCGCCAGCAGCCCCCAGACTAGTAGCAATGAGCAGTTCTTC; CDR3 protein: CASSPQTSSNEQFF
V gene: TRBV6-5; D gene: .; J gene: TRBJ1-6; clone size: many; CDR3 DNA: TGTGCCAGCAGTTACTCGATAACCGAGAATTCACCCCTCCACTTT; CDR3 protein: CASSYSITENSPLHF